This T cell receptor beta chain was documented in a study of T cells in localized non-small cell lung cancer. The assay was immunoSEQ multiplex PCR, and TCRdb's table has in-frame clones only and misses some. The table includes 45,000 to 55,000 clones, more than 80% detected once. A note on this clone: The junction and the germline gene differ at one end; a read error may be behind it.

The germline gives CDR1 MNHNS, CDR2 SASEGT. The length of the CDR3 is 17 residues. V and J are TRBV6-1 and TRBJ2-5; 14 nucleotides line up with TRBD2. The sequences come from peripheral blood, collected before any cancer treatment. This TCR derives from a male donor older than 55 with stage III squamous cell lung carcinoma. CDR3 sequence: CAISDFGTSGSQETQYF. The CDR3 DNA reads TGTGCCATCAGTGACTTCGGGACTAGCGGGAGCCAAGAGACCCAGTACTTC.